These T cell receptor beta chains were read from a single sample in a study of blood T cell repertoires in COVID-19. Libraries were prepared by immunoSEQ multiplex PCR; TCRdb keeps only in-frame clonotypes and omits some of them. Of a few hundred thousand clones listed, around nine tenths are singletons. The sequenced material came from PBMCs or T cells enriched from blood (not recorded which). The receptors stem from a woman in her 40s who had recovered from COVID-19. Each CDR3 is given with its conserved first and last residue. A D gene is named only where the DNA matches it firmly. Some rows have no size entry. The others give once, few or many, or a class for an expanded clone.

cdr3_length | clone_size | j_call | v_call | d_call | cdr3_nt | cdr3_aa
14 | . | TRBJ1-2 | TRBV29-1 | TRBD1 | TGCAGCGTTGGAGGAGGACAGGTTAACTATGGCTACACCTTC | CSVGGGQVNYGYTF
12 | . | TRBJ1-5 | TRBV25-1 | . | TGTGCCAGCAGTGAGGGGCTGGGACCCCAGCATTTT | CASSEGLGPQHF
14 | . | TRBJ1-1 | TRBV11-3 | . | TGTGCCAGCAGCCCGACAGCAAAAAACACTGAAGCTTTCTTT | CASSPTAKNTEAFF
10 | . | TRBJ2-1 | TRBV7-2 | . | TGTGCCACCGCCTTCGGTGAGCAGTTCTTC | CATAFGEQFF
14 | . | TRBJ1-5 | TRBV4-3 | . | TGCGCCAGCAGCGCCCGTGGGGGCGATCAGCCCCAGCATTTT | CASSARGGDQPQHF
14 | . | TRBJ1-2 | TRBV5-1 | TRBD1 | TGCGCCAGCAGCTGGGGGACAGGGGGCTATGGCTACACCTTC | CASSWGTGGYGYTF
16 | . | TRBJ2-3 | TRBV5-4 | . | TGTGCCAGCAGCTTTTACGGGTTGCCATCAACGAATACGCAGTATTTT | CASSFYGLPSTNTQYF
16 | . | TRBJ1-5 | TRBV21-1 | . | TGTGCCAGCAGCCAGGGGCAACACAATAGCAATCAGCCCCAGCATTTT | CASSQGQHNSNQPQHF
16 | few | TRBJ2-2 | TRBV7-6 | TRBD2 | TGTGCCAGCAGCCGAGGGACTAGCCCCTACACCGGGGAGCTGTTTTTT | CASSRGTSPYTGELFF
16 | . | TRBJ1-1 | TRBV7-9 | TRBD1 | TGTGCCAGCAGCCAAGTCCCGGGACAGGGGGTTCCTGAAGCTTTCTTT | CASSQVPGQGVPEAFF
15 | . | TRBJ1-2 | TRBV9 | TRBD1 | TGTGCCAGCAGCCTTCTCGGGACAGGGATGTATGGCTACACCTTC | CASSLLGTGMYGYTF
16 | . | TRBJ2-3 | TRBV5-4 | TRBD2 | TGTGCCAGCAGCTTGGGGGGGACTACTAGCACAGATACGCAGTATTTT | CASSLGGTTSTDTQYF
12 | . | TRBJ1-3 | TRBV12-3/TRBV12-4 | TRBD1 | TGTGCCAGCAGTTTAATGGGTGGGGACAGACATTTT | CASSLMGGDRHF
14 | . | TRBJ1-1 | TRBV27 | . | TGTGCCAGCAGTCATAACGGGGGTCCCACTGAAGCTTTCTTT | CASSHNGGPTEAFF
15 | . | TRBJ1-2 | TRBV24-1 | TRBD1 | TGTGCCACCAGTGATTTTCAGGGGGGTCAATATGGCTACACCTTC | CATSDFQGGQYGYTF
16 | . | TRBJ1-4 | TRBV10-3 | . | TGTGCCATCAGTGACCCGGACAGTCGAAGGGGTGAAAAACTGTTTTTT | CAISDPDSRRGEKLFF
16 | . | TRBJ1-1 | TRBV4-3 | . | TGCGCCAGCAGCCCCCACCCGGGCGGGGAGAACACTGAAGCTTTCTTT | CASSPHPGGENTEAFF
17 | few | TRBJ1-3 | TRBV11-2 | . | TGTGCCAGCAGCTTAGCCTCTACAGGGTTCTCTGGAAACACCATATATTTT | CASSLASTGFSGNTIYF
15 | . | TRBJ2-1 | TRBV11-3 | . | TGTGCCAGCAGCTTAGATGGGGAGGCTCACGATGAGCAGTTCTTC | CASSLDGEAHDEQFF
12 | . | TRBJ1-6 | TRBV12-3/TRBV12-4 | . | TGTGCCAGTCGGCAGGGTAATTCACCCCTCCACTTT | CASRQGNSPLHF